This passage covers 23 T cell receptor beta chains from one sample sequenced in a study of T cells in localized non-small cell lung cancer. Assay used: immunoSEQ multiplex PCR; TCRdb lists only in-frame clones, some missing. The table has tens of thousands of clones, 84% seen once. Sequences were derived from peripheral blood, sampled before any cancer treatment. These receptors were collected from a female donor aged 60 or older with stage I lung adenocarcinoma.

The rearrangement joins TRBV4-1 to TRBJ2-3; 9 bases are shared with TRBD2. The germline V gene has CDR1 MGHRA and CDR2 YSYEKL. Losses at the gene ends were 4 bases for V and 5 bases for J; bases not matched to a gene: 13. The CDR3 runs 17 residues. DNA for the CDR3: TGCGCCAGCAGCCCCAGGGGGGTAGCGGGAGTTGGAGATACGCAGTATTTT. Translation: CASSPRGVAGVGDTQYF.

The genes are TRBV18 and TRBJ2-3; D is unclear. Germline CDR1 and CDR2: KGHSH and LQKENI. V was pared by 2 bases and J by 2 bases, with 2 bases between. The CDR3 runs 12 residues. DNA for the CDR3: TGTGCCAGCTCACCAGACACAGATACGCAGTATTTT. Translation gives CASSPDTDTQYF.

This chain connects TRBV30 to TRBJ2-7; D is unresolved. V lost 1 base and J 3 bases, leaving 7 bases between the germline ends. The germline CDR1 and CDR2 sequences are GTSNPN and SVGIG (reference sequence). This CDR3 has 12 amino acids. The CDR3 loop is CAWSGGSYEQYF. The CDR3 coding sequence is TGTGCCTGGAGTGGAGGCAGCTACGAGCAGTACTTC.

The chain uses TRBV19 and TRBJ1-6, with D unclear. The CDR3 is 13 residues long. Trimming took off 5 bases at V and 5 bases at J, with 7 bases between the two ends. Germline V CDR1 and CDR2: LNHDA, SQIVND (reference sequence). CDR3 sequence: CASSVQDNSPLHF. CDR3 DNA: TGTGCCAGTAGTGTGCAAGATAATTCACCCCTCCACTTT.

This sequence joins TRBV6-1 and TRBJ2-7; tentatively, D is TRBD2 (6 bases). The CDR3 extends over 13 amino acids. The ends were cut back, 6 bases at V and 2 bases at J, with 11 bases in the middle. CDR1 and CDR2 (germline): MNHNS, SASEGT. The CDR3 here is CASRRDGTYEQYF. Written as DNA, the CDR3 is TGTGCCAGCAGGCGGGACGGGACCTACGAGCAGTACTTC.

The J gene is TRBJ2-7, the V gene TRBV7-9; no firm D call. Germline V lookup: CDR1 SEHNR, CDR2 FQNEAQ (reference sequence). The V end lost 1 base, the J end lost 0 bases, and 4 bases lay between the germline ends. The CDR3 has 13 amino acids. CDR3 in DNA: TGTGCCAGCAGCTTAGACTCCTCCTACGAGCAGTACTTC. It translates to CASSLDSSYEQYF.

This rearrangement joins TRBV5-1 to TRBJ2-7; D is uncertain. The CDR3 extends over 14 amino acids. Germline V gives CDR1 SGHRS, CDR2 YFSETQ. Trimming took 4 bases from V and 0 from J, leaving 11 bases between them. The CDR3 sequence: CASSLDISSYEQYF. DNA for the CDR3: TGCGCCAGCAGCCTAGATATTAGCTCCTACGAGCAGTACTTC.

The chain combines TRBV18 with TRBJ1-2, with 9 bases matching TRBD1. From germline, CDR1 is KGHSH and CDR2 LQKENI. The CDR3 covers 16 residues. The trim removed 3 bases at V and 7 bases at J, leaving 12 bases unmatched. CDR3 bases: TGTGCCAGCTCACCGTTGTGGGTTGACAGGGGGACTGGCTACACCTTC. Translating gives CASSPLWVDRGTGYTF.

This clone was seen once. The chain joins TRBV2 to TRBJ2-5, with 7 bases that match TRBD1. The CDR3 has 14 amino acids. Per the germline V gene, CDR1 is SNHLY and CDR2 is FYNNEI. Trimming at V came to 10 bases and at J to 2 bases, leaving 10 bases not matched to a gene. The chain's CDR3 is CATQRGRTQETQYF. In DNA form, the CDR3 reads TGTGCCACCCAAAGGGGGCGCACTCAAGAGACCCAGTACTTC.

V gene TRBV29-1 combines with J gene TRBJ1-4; D unclear. The CDR3 contains 10 residues. Germline-derived CDR1 and CDR2 are SQVTM and ANQGSEA. CDR3: CGGLHEKLFF. The CDR3 DNA reads TGCGGAGGTCTCCATGAAAAACTGTTTTTT. Full variable domain (outside the CDR3, taken from reference TRBV29-1 and TRBJ1-4): SAVISQKPSRDICQRGTSLTIQCQVDSQVTMMFWYRQQPGQSLTLIATANQGSEATYESGFVIDKFPISRPNLTFSTLTVSNMSPEDSSIYLCGGLHEKLFFGSGTQLSVL.

The rearrangement uses TRBV7-9 and TRBJ1-1; possibly TRBD1 for D (5 bases). The germline V gene has CDR1 SEHNR and CDR2 FQNEAQ (reference sequence). CDR3 length: 13 residues. The V gene lost 4 bases and the J gene lost 6 bases, with 12 bases spanning the gap. The CDR3 region is CASSWDGGSEAFF. The CDR3 nucleotides read TGTGCCAGCAGCTGGGACGGGGGGTCTGAAGCTTTCTTT.

The genes are TRBV27 and TRBJ2-7, with D perhaps matching TRBD1 (5 bases). Per germline, CDR1 MNHEY and CDR2 SMNVEV (reference sequence). Trimming left V 5 bases short and J 0 bases short, with 8 bases between. This CDR3 region has 13 residues. This CDR3 is CASSIQASYEQYF. DNA for the CDR3: TGTGCCAGCAGTATACAGGCCTCCTACGAGCAGTACTTC.

The rearrangement links TRBV5-6 to TRBJ1-2; D not certain. Germline CDR1 SGHDT, CDR2 YYEEEE. The CDR3 is 13 amino acids. V was cut by 0 bases and J by 4 bases, with 7 bases left in between. CDR3 region: CASSLGRTYGYTF. CDR3 coding DNA: TGTGCCAGCAGCTTGGGCCGAACCTATGGCTACACCTTC.

CDR3: CASSSGPSRNEQYF. The CDR3 DNA is TGCGCCAGCAGCTCTGGGCCCTCTAGGAACGAGCAGTACTTC. The V gene is TRBV5-1, the J gene TRBJ2-7; D gene uncertain. Germline assignment: CDR1 SGHRS and CDR2 YFSETQ. Trimming removed 3 bases at V and 5 bases at J, with 15 bases between. This CDR3 has 14 residues.

The chain uses TRBV7-9 and TRBJ2-7; no definite D call. Germline V lookup: CDR1 SEHNR, CDR2 FQNEAQ (reference sequence). This CDR3 region has 14 residues. Trimming removed 2 bases from V and 2 bases from J, with 10 bases in between. CDR3 in DNA: TGTGCCAGCAGCTTATCGGGCCGGCCCTACGAGCAGTACTTC. Translated: CASSLSGRPYEQYF.

This clone occurred a few times. The chain combines TRBV11-3 with TRBJ2-7, with a tentative D call TRBD2 (5 bases). Germline V lookup: CDR1 SGHNT, CDR2 YENEEA. The CDR3 contains 18 residues. Trimming stripped 4 bases from V and 0 bases from J, with 22 bases between. The chain's CDR3 is CASSSTGYRRRSSYEQYF. The DNA for the CDR3 is TGTGCCAGCAGCTCCACCGGTTACCGGCGGAGGAGCTCCTACGAGCAGTACTTC.

V usage is TRBV5-1 and J usage is TRBJ2-2; D not certain. The CDR3 is 14 amino acids. Germline lookup yields CDR1 SGHRS and CDR2 YFSETQ. V was cut by 4 bases and J by 6 bases, with 13 bases left in between. CDR3 DNA sequence: TGCGCCAGCAGCCCAGATGGGCGTCCCGGGGAGCTGTTTTTT. This sequence encodes CASSPDGRPGELFF.

This chain connects TRBV6-5 to TRBJ1-1; D unclear. The CDR3 is 16 amino acids. V was clipped by 0 bases and J by 4 bases, with 15 bases between them. Germline assignment: CDR1 MNHEY and CDR2 SVGAGI. CDR3 DNA sequence: TGTGCCAGCAGTTACTCTTTTGGGTCCGCGGGCACTGAAGCTTTCTTT. This codes for CASSYSFGSAGTEAFF.

Only one count was recorded for this clone. V and J are TRBV7-6 and TRBJ1-1, with D unclear. CDR3 length equals 13 residues. From germline, CDR1 is SGHVS and CDR2 FNYEAQ. Trimming cost V 5 bases and J 3 bases, with 10 bases left between them. CDR3 nucleotides: TGTGCCAGCAGCCGAAGACGGGACACTGAAGCTTTCTTT. Translating it yields CASSRRRDTEAFF.

This chain links TRBV7-9 with TRBJ2-7; D perhaps matches TRBD2 (7 bases). Germline loops: CDR1 SEHNR, CDR2 FQNEAQ (reference sequence). Trimming removed 6 bases at V and 6 bases at J, with 21 bases between. This CDR3 spans 15 amino acids. CDR3 coding DNA: TGTGCCAGCAGTTTGACAAAGCGCGGGGGCTCCGAGCAGTACTTC. Protein: CASSLTKRGGSEQYF.

V and J are TRBV27 and TRBJ2-2; D call uncertain. Germline V lookup: CDR1 MNHEY, CDR2 SMNVEV (reference sequence). Trimming removed 4 bases at V and 2 bases at J, with 11 bases between. CDR3 length equals 15 residues. The CDR3: CASSSSTANTGELFF. The CDR3 nucleotides are TGTGCCAGCAGTTCCTCCACAGCAAACACCGGGGAGCTGTTTTTT.

This clone occurred once. This rearrangement joins TRBV7-9 to TRBJ2-7; TRBD2 matches at 7 bases. Germline CDR1 and CDR2: SEHNR and FQNEAQ (reference sequence). This CDR3 has 13 amino acids. V was pared by 2 bases and J by 6 bases, with 4 bases of the junction left unmatched. The CDR3 is CASSLSERGEQYF. The CDR3 nucleotides read TGTGCCAGCAGCTTAAGCGAGCGGGGCGAGCAGTACTTC.

The chain joins TRBV14 to TRBJ1-6; D ambiguous. This CDR3 region has 13 residues. V lost 5 bases and J 7 bases, leaving 9 bases between the germline ends. Germline values: CDR1 SGHDN, CDR2 FVKESK. CDR3 nucleotide sequence: TGTGCCAGCAGCGCACTACTGAATTCACCCCTCCACTTT. Amino acids: CASSALLNSPLHF. The entire variable domain, with the rest obtained from reference TRBV14 and TRBJ1-6, is as follows: EAGVTQFPSHSVIEKGQTVTLRCDPISGHDNLYWYRRVMGKEIKFLLHFVKESKQDESGMPNNRFLAERTGGTYSTLKVQPAELEDSGVYFCASSALLNSPLHFGNGTRLTVT.